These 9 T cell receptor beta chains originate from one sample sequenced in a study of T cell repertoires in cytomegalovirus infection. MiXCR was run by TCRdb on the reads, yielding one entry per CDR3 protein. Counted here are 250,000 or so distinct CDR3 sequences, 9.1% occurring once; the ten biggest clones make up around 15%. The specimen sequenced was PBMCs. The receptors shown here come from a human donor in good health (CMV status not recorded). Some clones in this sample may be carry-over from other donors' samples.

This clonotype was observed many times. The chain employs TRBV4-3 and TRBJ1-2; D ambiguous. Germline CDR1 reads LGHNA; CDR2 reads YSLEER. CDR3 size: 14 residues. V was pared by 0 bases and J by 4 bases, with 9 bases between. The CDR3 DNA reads TGCGCCAGCAGCCAAGATCCGAACAGCTATGGCTACACCTTC. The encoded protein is CASSQDPNSYGYTF.

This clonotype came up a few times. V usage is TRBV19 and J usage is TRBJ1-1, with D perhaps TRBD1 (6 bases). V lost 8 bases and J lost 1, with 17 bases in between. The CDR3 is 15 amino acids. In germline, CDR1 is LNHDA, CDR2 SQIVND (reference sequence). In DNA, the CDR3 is TGTGCCAGTGGAGGACAGCCGGCGGGGAACACTGAAGCTTTCTTT. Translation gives CASGGQPAGNTEAFF.

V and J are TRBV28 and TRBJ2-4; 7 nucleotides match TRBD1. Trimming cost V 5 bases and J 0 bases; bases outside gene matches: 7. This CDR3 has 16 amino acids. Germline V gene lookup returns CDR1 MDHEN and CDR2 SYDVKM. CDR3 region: CASSQGELLAKNIQYF. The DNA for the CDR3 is TGTGCCAGCAGTCAGGGGGAGTTACTAGCCAAAAACATTCAGTACTTC.

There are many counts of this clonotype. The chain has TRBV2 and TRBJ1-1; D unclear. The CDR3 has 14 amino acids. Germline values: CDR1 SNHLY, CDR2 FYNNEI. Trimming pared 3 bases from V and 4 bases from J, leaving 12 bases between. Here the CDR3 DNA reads TGTGCCAGCAGTGATGTACGATCCTCCACTGAAGCTTTCTTT. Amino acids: CASSDVRSSTEAFF.

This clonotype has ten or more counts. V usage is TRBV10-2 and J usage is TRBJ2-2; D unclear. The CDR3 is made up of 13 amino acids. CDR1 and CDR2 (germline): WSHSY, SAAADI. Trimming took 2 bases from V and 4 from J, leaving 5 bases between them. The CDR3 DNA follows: TGCGCCAGCAGTGAGAGGAGCACCGGGGAGCTGTTTTTT. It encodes CASSERSTGELFF.

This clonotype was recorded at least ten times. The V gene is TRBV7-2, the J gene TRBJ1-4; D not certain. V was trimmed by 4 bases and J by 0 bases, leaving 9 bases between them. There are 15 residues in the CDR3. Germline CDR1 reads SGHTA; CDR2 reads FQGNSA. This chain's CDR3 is CASSSGGPTNEKLFF. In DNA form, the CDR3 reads TGTGCCAGCAGCTCGGGTGGGCCAACTAATGAAAAACTGTTTTTT.

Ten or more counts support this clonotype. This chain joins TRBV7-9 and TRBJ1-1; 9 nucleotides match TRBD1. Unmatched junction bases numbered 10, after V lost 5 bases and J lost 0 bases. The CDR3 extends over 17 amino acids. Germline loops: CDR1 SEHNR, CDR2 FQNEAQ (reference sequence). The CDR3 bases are TGTGCCAGCAGCCCGCGTCCCGGGACAGGGCTGAACACTGAAGCTTTCTTT. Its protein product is CASSPRPGTGLNTEAFF.

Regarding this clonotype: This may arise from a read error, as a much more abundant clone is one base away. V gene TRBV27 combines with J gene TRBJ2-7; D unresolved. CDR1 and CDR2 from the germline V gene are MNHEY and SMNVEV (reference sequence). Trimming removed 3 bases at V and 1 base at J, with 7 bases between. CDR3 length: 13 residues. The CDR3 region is CASSFGKSYEQYF. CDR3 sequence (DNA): TGTGCCAGCAGTTTTGGGAAATCCTACGAGCAGTACTTC.

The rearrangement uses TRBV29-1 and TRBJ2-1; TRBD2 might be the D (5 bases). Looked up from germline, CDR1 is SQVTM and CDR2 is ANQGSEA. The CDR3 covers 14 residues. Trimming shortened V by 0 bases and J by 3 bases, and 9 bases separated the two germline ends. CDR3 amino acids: CSVEEGGHYNEQFF. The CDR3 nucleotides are TGCAGCGTTGAAGAAGGAGGCCACTACAATGAGCAGTTCTTC.